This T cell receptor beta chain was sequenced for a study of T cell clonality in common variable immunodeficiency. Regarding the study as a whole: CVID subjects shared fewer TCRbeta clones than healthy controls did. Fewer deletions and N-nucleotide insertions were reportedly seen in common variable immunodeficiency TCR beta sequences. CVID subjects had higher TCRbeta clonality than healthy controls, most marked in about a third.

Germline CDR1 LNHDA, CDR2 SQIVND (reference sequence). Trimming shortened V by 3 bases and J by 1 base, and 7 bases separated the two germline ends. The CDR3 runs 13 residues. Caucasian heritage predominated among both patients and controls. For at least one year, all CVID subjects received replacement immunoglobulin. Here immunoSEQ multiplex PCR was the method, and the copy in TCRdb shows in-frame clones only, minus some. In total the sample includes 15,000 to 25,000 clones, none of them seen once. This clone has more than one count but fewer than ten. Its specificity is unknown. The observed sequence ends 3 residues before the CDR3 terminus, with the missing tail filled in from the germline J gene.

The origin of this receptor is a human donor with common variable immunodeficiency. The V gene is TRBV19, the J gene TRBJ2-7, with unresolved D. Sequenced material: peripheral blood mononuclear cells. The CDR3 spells CASSISLSYEQYF. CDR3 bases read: TGTGCCAGTAGTATTTCTTTATCCTACGAG.